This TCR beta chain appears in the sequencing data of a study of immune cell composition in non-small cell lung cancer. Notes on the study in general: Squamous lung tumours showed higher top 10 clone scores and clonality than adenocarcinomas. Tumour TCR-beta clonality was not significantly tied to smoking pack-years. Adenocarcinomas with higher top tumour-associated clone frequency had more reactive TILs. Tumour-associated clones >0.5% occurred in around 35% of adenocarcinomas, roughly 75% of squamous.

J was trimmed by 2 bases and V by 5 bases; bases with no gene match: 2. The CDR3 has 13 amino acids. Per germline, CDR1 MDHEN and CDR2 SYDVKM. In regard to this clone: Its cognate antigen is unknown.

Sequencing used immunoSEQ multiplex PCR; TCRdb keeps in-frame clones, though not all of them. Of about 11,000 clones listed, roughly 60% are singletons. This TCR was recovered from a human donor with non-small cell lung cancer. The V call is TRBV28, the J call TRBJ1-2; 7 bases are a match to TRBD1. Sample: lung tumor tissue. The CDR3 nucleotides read TGTGCCAGCAGTGGGACAGCGAACTATGGCTACACCTTC. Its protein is CASSGTANYGYTF.